This is a list of T cell receptor beta chains from one sample in a study of T-cell reconstitution after alpha-beta-depleted transplantation in children. Using its own MiXCR run on the PCR reads, TCRdb lists one record per CDR3 protein. The data hold 200,000 to 250,000 distinct CDR3 sequences, with around 7.7% observed a single time. Source: PBMCs, mostly from graft donor cells, taken 360 days after TCRalphabeta/CD19-depleted stem cell transplant. The receptor set was obtained from a male patient aged 2 to 9 who had a stem cell transplant for acute myeloid leukemia, so the T cells may come from the graft donor. The CDR3 runs from the conserved cysteine through the conserved F or W. The order of the fields is J gene, clone size, V gene, D gene, CDR3 DNA, CDR3 protein. A D gene is named only where the DNA matches it firmly. A row's size may be missing; if present it is once, few, many or a size class.

TRBJ2-5	NA	TRBV5-8	TRBD2	TGTGCCAGCAGCCCAGGGACTAGCGGGAGGGCAAAAGAGACCCAGTACTTC	CASSPGTSGRAKETQYF
TRBJ2-5	NA	TRBV5-1	NA	TGCGCCAGCAGCCGCGGGGACTCACAAGAGACCCAGTACTTC	CASSRGDSQETQYF
TRBJ1-4	few	TRBV5-5	NA	TGTGCCAGCAGCTTGGCCAAGTTCCAAACTAATGAAAAACTGTTTTTT	CASSLAKFQTNEKLFF
TRBJ2-1	NA	TRBV5-1	NA	TGCGCCAGCAGCTTGGCTACAGGGTTCTACAATGAGCAGTTCTTC	CASSLATGFYNEQFF
TRBJ2-3	many	TRBV12-3/TRBV12-4	NA	TGTGCCAGCAGTTTACGAGGCTGGTCAGATACGCAGTATTTT	CASSLRGWSDTQYF
TRBJ1-6	few	TRBV12-3/TRBV12-4	NA	TGTGCCAGCAGTTCGGTATTGGGGACTTATAATTCACCCCTCCACTTT	CASSSVLGTYNSPLHF
TRBJ2-7	few	TRBV7-9	NA	TGTGCCAGCAGCTCCAGAAACAGGATCCACGAGCAGTACTTC	CASSSRNRIHEQYF
TRBJ2-5	many	TRBV7-2	TRBD2	TGTGCCAGCAGCTTAAGCCCAGCGGGAGGGCAAGAGACCCAGTACTTC	CASSLSPAGGQETQYF
TRBJ2-7	NA	TRBV14	TRBD2	TGTGCCAGCAGCCATCTAGCGGGGGTTCGCGAGCAGTACTTC	CASSHLAGVREQYF
TRBJ2-1	many	TRBV20-1	NA	TGCAGTGCTAGAGATAGCGAGAGGGGCAATGAGCAGTTCTTC	CSARDSERGNEQFF
TRBJ2-2	many	TRBV7-7	NA	TGTGCTAGCAGCTTTAGGACCGGGGAGCTGTTTTTT	CASSFRTGELFF
TRBJ1-3	many	TRBV29-1	NA	TGCAGCGGCAAATCCGGGACCGGCGCGGGGAACACCATATATTTT	CSGKSGTGAGNTIYF
TRBJ1-5	many	TRBV4-1	NA	TGCGCCAGCAGCCAAGAGTGGCCCGGGGCCCAGCATTTT	CASSQEWPGAQHF
TRBJ2-2	few	TRBV20-1	NA	TGCAGTGCTGGGGGAGACCCGGCCGGGGAGCTGTTTTTT	CSAGGDPAGELFF
TRBJ2-5	few	TRBV5-6	NA	TGTGCCAGCAGCTTTGGGCTCAGGGGAACGGAGGAGACCCAGTACTTC	CASSFGLRGTEETQYF
TRBJ2-7	many	TRBV10-3	TRBD1	TGTGCCATCAGCGAGAGGACAGGCTCCTACGAGCAGTACTTC	CAISERTGSYEQYF
TRBJ1-5	many	TRBV20-1	NA	TGCAGTGCTGGCCCCGGGGGCCCTAATCAGCCCCAGCATTTT	CSAGPGGPNQPQHF
TRBJ2-3	few	TRBV15	NA	TGTGCCACCAGCAGAGAGGCGACGGGGGGCCGAGATACGCAGTATTTT	CATSREATGGRDTQYF
TRBJ1-5	few	TRBV20-1	NA	TGCAGTGCTGGCCTATGGGGAAGCAATCAGCCCCAGCATTTT	CSAGLWGSNQPQHF
TRBJ1-3	NA	TRBV12-3/TRBV12-4	NA	TGTGCCAGCAGTCTACTAGGCAGGGGAGGTGGAAACACCATATATTTT	CASSLLGRGGGNTIYF
TRBJ2-1	many	TRBV6-6	NA	TGTGCCAGCAGTTATCTGGCGAATGAGCAGTTCTTC	CASSYLANEQFF
TRBJ2-4	many	TRBV12-3/TRBV12-4	TRBD1	TGTGCCAGCAGTTACGGACAGGGAGTTTCAGCCAAAAACATTCAGTACTTC	CASSYGQGVSAKNIQYF
TRBJ2-4	few	TRBV11-1	NA	TGTGCCAGCAGCTTAGACCTACTAGCCAAAAACATTCAGTACTTC	CASSLDLLAKNIQYF
TRBJ2-2	few	TRBV5-4	TRBD2	TGTGCCAGCAGCTTCCTAGCGGTTAACACCGGGGAGCTGTTTTTT	CASSFLAVNTGELFF
TRBJ2-3	NA	TRBV5-1	NA	TGCGCCAGCAGCTTGGAGCAAGATACGCAGTATTTT	CASSLEQDTQYF
TRBJ1-5	few	TRBV7-9	NA	TGTGCCAGCAGCTTTGGCGGGGTTAGCAATCAGCCCCAGCATTTT	CASSFGGVSNQPQHF
TRBJ2-5	NA	TRBV29-1	TRBD2	TGCAGCGTTGCTAGCGGGGAGGAGACCCAGTACTTC	CSVASGEETQYF
TRBJ2-5	many	TRBV7-2	TRBD2	TGTGCCAGCAGCTTAGAGGGACTAAACATGGGCGAGACCCAGTACTTC	CASSLEGLNMGETQYF
TRBJ1-2	few	TRBV20-1	NA	TGCAGTGCTAGGGGGGAAGGGCAGTCCTATGGCTACACCTTC	CSARGEGQSYGYTF
TRBJ2-7	many	TRBV20-1	NA	TGCAGTGCTAGAGATTGGACGGAGAGCTCCTACGAGCAGTACTTC	CSARDWTESSYEQYF
TRBJ2-4	many	TRBV15	NA	TGTGCCACCAGCAGACCCCGGGAGCTAGCCAAAAACATTCAGTACTTC	CATSRPRELAKNIQYF
TRBJ2-5	many	TRBV20-1	TRBD2	TGCAGTGCTAGGAAATTAGCGGGAGGGGAGACCCAGTACTTC	CSARKLAGGETQYF
TRBJ2-2	NA	TRBV12-3/TRBV12-4	TRBD2	TGTACCATCTGTTGGGTAGCGGGAGCCAACCTTGGCACCGGGGAGCTGTTTTTT	CTICWVAGANLGTGELFF
TRBJ1-5	many	TRBV28	TRBD1	TGTGCCAGCAGCGACCGGGACAGGGGCAATCAGCCCCAGCATTTT	CASSDRDRGNQPQHF
TRBJ2-1	many	TRBV12-3/TRBV12-4	TRBD2	TGTGCCAGCAGGACTAGCGGGAGCAATGAGCAGTTCTTC	CASRTSGSNEQFF
TRBJ2-5	many	TRBV20-1	NA	TGCAGTGCTTATGACAGTTGGGAGACCCAGTACTTC	CSAYDSWETQYF
TRBJ2-4	many	TRBV7-8	NA	TGTGCCAGCAGCTTAGAGGCTAAAAAAAACATTCAGTACTTC	CASSLEAKKNIQYF
TRBJ1-5	NA	TRBV12-3/TRBV12-4	TRBD1	TGTGCCAGCAGTTTCCTACAGGGGGTGAGCAATCAGCCCCAGCATTTT	CASSFLQGVSNQPQHF
TRBJ2-2	NA	TRBV3-1	NA	TGTGCCAGCAGCCCAGAGTGGCGATCCTATAATCGACCGAACACCGGGGAGCTGTTTTTT	CASSPEWRSYNRPNTGELFF
TRBJ1-5	many	TRBV2	NA	TGTGCCAGCAGGACAGGTTATAGCAATCAGCCCCAGCATTTT	CASRTGYSNQPQHF
TRBJ2-7	few	TRBV2	NA	TGTGCCAGCAGTGAAGCCAGGGACGAGCAGTACTTC	CASSEARDEQYF
TRBJ2-1	few	TRBV4-1	NA	TGCGCCAGCAGCCAAGAAGGTCCGCCGCCGGAGCAGTTCTTC	CASSQEGPPPEQFF
TRBJ2-1	many	TRBV20-1	TRBD2	TGCAGTGCTACTCTCGGGACTAGCAGGAATGAGCAGTTCTTC	CSATLGTSRNEQFF
TRBJ2-5	few	TRBV5-1	TRBD1	TGCGCCAGCAGCTTGACAGGGGGCAGGGAGTCGTTAGAGACCCAGTACTTC	CASSLTGGRESLETQYF
TRBJ2-1	NA	TRBV7-3	NA	TGTGCCAGCAGCTTAAAGGGTAGTTCTCAGGGCAATGAGCAGTTCTTC	CASSLKGSSQGNEQFF
TRBJ1-2	NA	TRBV10-3	TRBD1	TGTGCCATCAGGACGACAGGGGGCTATGGCTACACCTTC	CAIRTTGGYGYTF
TRBJ2-1	many	TRBV6-2/TRBV6-3	TRBD2	TGTGCCAGCAGTTACGGCGGGACAAGAACTAGCGGGAGAATCAATGAGCAGTTCTTC	CASSYGGTRTSGRINEQFF
TRBJ2-5	many	TRBV7-6	TRBD2	TGTGCCAGCAGCTTACCCCTACTAGCGGGATTAGAGACCCAGTACTTC	CASSLPLLAGLETQYF
TRBJ2-1	few	TRBV4-3	NA	TGCGCCAGCAGCCAAGATCCGAGGGGCGGTCCATACAATGAGCAGTTCTTC	CASSQDPRGGPYNEQFF
TRBJ2-4	NA	TRBV20-1	NA	TGCAGTGCTAGAGAAGGGATGGGCATTCAGTACTTC	CSAREGMGIQYF
TRBJ2-5	NA	TRBV12-3/TRBV12-4	NA	TGTGCCAGCAGGAACAGGGTTCAAGAGACCCAGTACTTC	CASRNRVQETQYF
TRBJ2-7	NA	TRBV5-1	TRBD1	TGCGCCAGCAGCAACACGGACGGGACAGGGAGTTACGAGCAGTACTTC	CASSNTDGTGSYEQYF
TRBJ2-2	many	TRBV9	TRBD2	TGTGCCAGCAGCCCGAGGGGGCTAGCGGGAACCGGGGAGCTGTTTTTT	CASSPRGLAGTGELFF
TRBJ2-4	NA	TRBV20-1	TRBD2	TGCAGTGCGGCGTCCCCCGGGAGGGGAGCCAAAAACATTCAGTACTTC	CSAASPGRGAKNIQYF
TRBJ2-5	NA	TRBV29-1	TRBD2	TGCAGCGCTGAAGGTGGGCTGGCGGGAGCCTGGGAGACCCAGTACTTC	CSAEGGLAGAWETQYF
TRBJ1-3	few	TRBV19	NA	TGTGCCAGTAGTGCCAGCTCTGGAAACACCATATATTTT	CASSASSGNTIYF
TRBJ2-1	many	TRBV7-2	NA	TGTGCCAGCAGCTCCTCGCGACTAGTCGTTCCTAGTGAGCAGTTCTTC	CASSSSRLVVPSEQFF
TRBJ1-6	few	TRBV18	TRBD1	TGTGCCAGCTCACCGGCGGGACAGGGGAAGTCACCCCTCCACTTT	CASSPAGQGKSPLHF
TRBJ2-1	NA	TRBV7-9	NA	TGTGCCAGCAGCTCTTCCGGGACCCAAGACAATGAGCAGTTCTTC	CASSSSGTQDNEQFF